The source of this T cell receptor (beta chain) is a study of cytomegalovirus exposure and HLA in healthy donors. Vbeta (60) and Jbeta (13) primers were used in the PCR. Some clones are missing from TCRdb's copy, which holds only in-frame ones; the method was immunoSEQ multiplex PCR. The sample lists about 190,000 clones, about four fifths occurring once. The germline V gene has CDR1 MNHEY and CDR2 SVGAGI. With 2 bases removed from V and 10 bases from J, the gap between germline ends came to 9 bases. The CDR3 is made up of 12 amino acids. Study-level findings and limits: An Asian-associated ancestry cluster reportedly showed fewer N-insertions than the roughly 670-donor mean in a later analysis.

With respect to this clone: The antigen is unknown.

Sequencing used PBMCs. This clonotype originated in a woman younger than 30 in good health and CMV-seronegative. This chain connects TRBV6-5 to TRBJ2-1; D gene unclear. The CDR3 bases are TGTGCCAGCAGTTACCCTGTGGGCGAGCAGTTCTTC. Amino acid sequence: CASSYPVGEQFF.